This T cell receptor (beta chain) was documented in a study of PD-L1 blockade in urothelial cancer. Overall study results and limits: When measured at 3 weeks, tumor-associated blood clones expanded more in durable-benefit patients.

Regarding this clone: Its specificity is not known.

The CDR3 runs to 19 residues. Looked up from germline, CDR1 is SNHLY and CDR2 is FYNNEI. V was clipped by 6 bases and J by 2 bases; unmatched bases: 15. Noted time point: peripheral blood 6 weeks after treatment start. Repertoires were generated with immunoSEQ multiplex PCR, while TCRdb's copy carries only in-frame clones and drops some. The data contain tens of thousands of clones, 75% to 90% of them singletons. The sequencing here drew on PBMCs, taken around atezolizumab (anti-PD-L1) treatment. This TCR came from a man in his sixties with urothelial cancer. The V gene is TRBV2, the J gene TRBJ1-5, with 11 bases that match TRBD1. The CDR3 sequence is CASRKERTGGAFGNQPQHF. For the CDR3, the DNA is TGTGCCAGCAGGAAAGAAAGGACAGGGGGCGCCTTTGGCAATCAGCCCCAGCATTTT.